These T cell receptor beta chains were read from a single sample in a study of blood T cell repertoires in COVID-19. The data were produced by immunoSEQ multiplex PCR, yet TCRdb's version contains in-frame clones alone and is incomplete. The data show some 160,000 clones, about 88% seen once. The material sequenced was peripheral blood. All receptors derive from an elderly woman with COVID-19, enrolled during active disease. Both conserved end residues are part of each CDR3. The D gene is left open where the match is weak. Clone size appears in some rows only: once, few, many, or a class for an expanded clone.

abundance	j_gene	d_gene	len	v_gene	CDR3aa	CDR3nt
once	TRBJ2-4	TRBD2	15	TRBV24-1	CATSSGLAGENIQYF	TGTGCCACCAGTTCCGGACTAGCGGGAGAGAACATTCAGTACTTC
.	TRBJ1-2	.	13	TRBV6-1	CASSEGFSYGYTF	TGTGCCAGCAGTGAAGGGTTTAGCTATGGCTACACCTTC
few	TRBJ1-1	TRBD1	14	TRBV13	CASSPDRGWTEAFF	TGTGCCAGCAGCCCCGACAGGGGATGGACTGAAGCTTTCTTT
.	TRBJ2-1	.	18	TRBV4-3	CASSPWGANPSLNNEQFF	TGCGCCAGCAGCCCCTGGGGAGCGAACCCTTCTCTGAACAATGAGCAGTTCTTC
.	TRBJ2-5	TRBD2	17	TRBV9	CASSVTSGRAFGETQYF	TGTGCCAGCAGCGTGACTAGCGGGAGGGCCTTCGGGGAGACCCAGTACTTC
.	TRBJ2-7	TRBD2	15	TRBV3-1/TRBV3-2	CASSQAQAGAYEQYF	TGTGCCAGCAGCCAAGCGCAAGCGGGAGCTTACGAGCAGTACTTC
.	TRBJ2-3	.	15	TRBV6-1	CASSEVGGTTDTQYF	TGTGCCAGCAGTGAAGTTGGGGGGACTACAGATACGCAGTATTTT
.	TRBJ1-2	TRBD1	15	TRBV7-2	CASSPGQGMDYGYTF	TGTGCCAGCAGCCCAGGACAGGGGATGGACTATGGCTACACCTTC
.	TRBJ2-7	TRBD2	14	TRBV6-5	CASSYLSGSYEQYF	TGTGCCAGCAGTTACCTTAGCGGGAGTTACGAGCAGTACTTC
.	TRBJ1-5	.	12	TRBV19	CASIGVDQPQHF	TGTGCCAGTATAGGGGTGGATCAGCCCCAGCATTTT